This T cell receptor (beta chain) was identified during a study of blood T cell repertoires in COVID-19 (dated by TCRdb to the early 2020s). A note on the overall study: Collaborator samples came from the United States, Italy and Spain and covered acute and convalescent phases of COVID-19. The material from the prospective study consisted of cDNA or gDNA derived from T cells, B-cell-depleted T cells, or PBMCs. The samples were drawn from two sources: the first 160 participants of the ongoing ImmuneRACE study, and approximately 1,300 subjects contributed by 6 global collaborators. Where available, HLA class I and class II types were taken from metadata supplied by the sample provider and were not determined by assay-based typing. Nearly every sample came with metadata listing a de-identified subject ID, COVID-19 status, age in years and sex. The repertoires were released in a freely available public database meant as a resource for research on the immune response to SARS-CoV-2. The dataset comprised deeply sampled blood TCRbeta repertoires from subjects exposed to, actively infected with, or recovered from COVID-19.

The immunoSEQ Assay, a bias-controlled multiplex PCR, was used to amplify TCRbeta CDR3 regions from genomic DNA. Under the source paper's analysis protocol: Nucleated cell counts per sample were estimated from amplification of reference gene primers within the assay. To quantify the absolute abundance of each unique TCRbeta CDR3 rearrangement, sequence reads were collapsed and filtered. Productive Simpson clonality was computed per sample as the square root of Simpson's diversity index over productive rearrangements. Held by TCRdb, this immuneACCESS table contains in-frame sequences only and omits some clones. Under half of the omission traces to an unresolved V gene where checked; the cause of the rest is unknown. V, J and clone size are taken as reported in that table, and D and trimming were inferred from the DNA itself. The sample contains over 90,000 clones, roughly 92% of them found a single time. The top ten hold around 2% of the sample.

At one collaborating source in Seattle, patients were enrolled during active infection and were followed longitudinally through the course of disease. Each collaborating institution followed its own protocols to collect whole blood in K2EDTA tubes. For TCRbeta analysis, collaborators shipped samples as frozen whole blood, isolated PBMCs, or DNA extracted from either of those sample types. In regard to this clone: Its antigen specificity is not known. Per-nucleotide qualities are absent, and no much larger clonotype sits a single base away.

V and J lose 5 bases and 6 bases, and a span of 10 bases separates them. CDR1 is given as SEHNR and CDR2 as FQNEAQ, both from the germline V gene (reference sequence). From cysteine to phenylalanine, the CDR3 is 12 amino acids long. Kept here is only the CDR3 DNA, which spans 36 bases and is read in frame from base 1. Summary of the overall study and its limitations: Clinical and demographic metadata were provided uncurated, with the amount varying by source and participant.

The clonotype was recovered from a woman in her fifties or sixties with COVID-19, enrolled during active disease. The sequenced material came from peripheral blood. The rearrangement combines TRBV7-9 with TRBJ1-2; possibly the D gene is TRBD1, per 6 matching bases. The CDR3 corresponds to CASSPRTDGYTF. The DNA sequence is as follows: TGTGCCAGCAGCCCGCGGACAGATGGCTACACCTTC.